This T cell receptor beta chain was identified in a study of cytomegalovirus exposure and HLA in healthy donors. Vbeta (60) and Jbeta (13) primers were used in the PCR. The table came from immunoSEQ multiplex PCR; TCRdb's copy has only in-frame clones and leaves some out. This sample contains about 150,000 clones. Trimming cost V 3 bases and J 3 bases; bases outside gene matches: 5. Germline lookup yields CDR1 KGHSH and CDR2 LQKENI. This CDR3 is 15 amino acids long. The sequencing input was PBMCs. V is TRBV18 and J is TRBJ1-5, with 7 bases lining up with TRBD1. The source of this sequence is a woman between 45 and 65 years old in good health and CMV-seronegative. In DNA form, the CDR3 reads TGTGCCAGCTCACCGCAGGGGGGTGACAATCAGCCCCAGCATTTT. This encodes CASSPQGGDNQPQHF.